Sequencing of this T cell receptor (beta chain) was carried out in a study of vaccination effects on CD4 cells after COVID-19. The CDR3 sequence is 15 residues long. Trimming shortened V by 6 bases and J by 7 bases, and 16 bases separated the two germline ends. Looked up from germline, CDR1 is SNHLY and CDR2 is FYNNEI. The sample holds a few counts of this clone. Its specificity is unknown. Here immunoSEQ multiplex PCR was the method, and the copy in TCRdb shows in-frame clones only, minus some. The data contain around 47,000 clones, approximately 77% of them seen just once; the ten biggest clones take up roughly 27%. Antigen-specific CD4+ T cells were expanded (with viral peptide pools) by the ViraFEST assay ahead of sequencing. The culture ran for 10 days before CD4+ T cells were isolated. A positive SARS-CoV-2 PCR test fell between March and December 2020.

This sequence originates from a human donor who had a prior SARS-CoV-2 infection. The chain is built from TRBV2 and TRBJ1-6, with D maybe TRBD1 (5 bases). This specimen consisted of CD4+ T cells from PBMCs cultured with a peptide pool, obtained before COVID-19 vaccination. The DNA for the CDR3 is TGTGCCAGCAGAGAGTCGGACACCTCAAATTCACCCCTCCACTTT. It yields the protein CASRESDTSNSPLHF.